One T cell receptor beta chain is described in this entry. TCRdb keeps only in-frame clones here, not all; method: immunoSEQ multiplex PCR. Among approximately 290,000 clones listed, 90% to 95% were seen once. Germline CDR1 and CDR2: SGHDT and YYEEEE. Trimming cost V 0 bases and J 0 bases, with 13 bases left between them. The CDR3 runs 17 residues. Seattle cases were enrolled at active infection and followed longitudinally. The entry originates in a study of blood T cell repertoires in COVID-19. The clonotype comes from a woman aged 25 to 45 with COVID-19, enrolled during active disease. Specimen: peripheral blood. The V and J genes are TRBV5-6 and TRBJ1-5; D ambiguous. The CDR3 sequence is CASSLVVQLDSNQPQHF. In nucleotides, the CDR3 is TGTGCCAGCAGCTTGGTAGTTCAATTAGATAGCAATCAGCCCCAGCATTTT.